The 4 T cell receptor beta chains below were found in one sample sequenced in a study of blood T cells in healthy people across ages. Combining a sample-barcoded 5' primer with a J-beta primer mix, a second PCR ran for roughly 6 to 11 cycles. TCRdb re-called the 5' RACE reads with MiXCR, one entry per CDR3 protein. In the table there are approximately 940,000 distinct CDR3 sequences, around 48% of which are singletons. Sequencing used blood. These receptor sequences come from a man aged 25 to 45 in good health.

Turning to this clonotype: A far bigger clonotype differs at one base, so this is likely a read error. The chain has TRBV13 and TRBJ2-6; D gene unclear. This CDR3 contains 12 residues. Germline CDR1 is PRHDT and CDR2 is FYEKMQ (reference sequence). The CDR3 coding sequence is TGTGCCTGCAGCTCTGGGGCCAACGTCCTGACTTTC. Residues: CACSSGANVLTF.

The chain carries TRBV5-8 and TRBJ2-1; D tentatively reads TRBD1 or TRBD2 (5 bases each). This CDR3 comprises 12 residues. Germline V gene data show CDR1 as SGHTS and CDR2 as YDEGEE. Trimming removed 4 bases from V and 9 bases from J, with 11 bases in between. The CDR3 DNA is TGTGCCAGCAGCCTCGGGGCCGTTGAGCAGTTCTTC. Encoded protein: CASSLGAVEQFF.

CDR3 protein: CASSGEQGTEAFF. In DNA, the CDR3 is TGTGCCAGCAGCGGGGAACAGGGGACTGAAGCTTTCTTT. The chain uses TRBV9 and TRBJ1-1; TRBD1 matches 7 bases. CDR3 length: 13 residues. Germline loops: CDR1 SGDLS, CDR2 YYNGEE. The J segment lost 5 bases and the V segment lost 3 bases, leaving 4 bases of the junction unmatched.

The J gene is TRBJ2-1, the V gene TRBV4-3, with TRBD1 matching over 9 bases. The CDR3 totals 18 residues. Germline assignment: CDR1 LGHNA and CDR2 YSLEER. J was trimmed by 5 bases and V by 4 bases; bases with no gene match: 15. This CDR3 is CASSLGRWDRDPNNEQFF. The CDR3 region has the DNA TGCGCCAGCAGCCTTGGACGGTGGGACAGGGACCCTAACAATGAGCAGTTCTTC.